Following are 13 T cell receptor beta chains from one sample sequenced in a study of identical twins. In TCRdb, the 5' RACE reads were re-called with MiXCR into one record per CDR3 protein. The data contain 500,000 to 650,000 distinct CDR3 sequences, about 7% of them singletons. The same data also went into a second study, on yellow fever vaccine responses in identical twins.

Specimen: PBMCs. Receptor source: a woman aged 18 to 35 in good health.

This clonotype showed up many times. V usage is TRBV7-8 and J usage is TRBJ1-2; 9 positions match TRBD1. This CDR3 comprises 13 residues. The V segment lost 4 bases and the J segment 6 bases; nucleotides outside the gene matches: 3. Looked up from germline, CDR1 is SGHVS and CDR2 is FQNEAQ. The CDR3 is CASSSDRGNGYTF. In DNA form, the CDR3 reads TGTGCCAGCAGCTCAGACAGGGGGAATGGCTACACCTTC.

V usage is TRBV20-1 and J usage is TRBJ2-5; weak D call: TRBD2 (6 bases). Germline V gene data show CDR1 as DFQATT and CDR2 as SNEGSKA (reference sequence). Trimming took off 6 bases at V and 7 bases at J, with 15 bases between the two ends. The CDR3 sequence is 12 residues long. The CDR3 region is CSAPGTLATQYF. The DNA for the CDR3 is TGCAGTGCACCTGGGACTCTTGCGACCCAGTACTTC.

This clonotype came up a few times. V is TRBV27 and J is TRBJ2-7, with a possible D match to TRBD1 (5 bases). Germline lookup yields CDR1 MNHEY and CDR2 SMNVEV (reference sequence). The CDR3 sequence is 14 residues long. V was clipped by 5 bases and J by 4 bases, with 15 bases between them. The CDR3 region has the DNA TGTGCCAGCAGTCCCCAGACAGACATGTACGAGCAGTACTTC. Its translation is CASSPQTDMYEQYF.

There are a few counts of this clonotype. V usage is TRBV24-1 and J usage is TRBJ2-3; 15 nucleotides line up with TRBD2. This CDR3 is built from 19 residues. Trimming removed 0 bases from V and 1 base from J; junction bases left unmatched: 4. Germline values: CDR1 KGHDR, CDR2 SFDVKD. The CDR3 DNA follows: TGTGCCACCAGTGATTTGCAAGGGACTAGCGGGGGGCGCACAGATACGCAGTATTTT. Its protein is CATSDLQGTSGGRTDTQYF.

The chain couples TRBV19 to TRBJ2-1; TRBD2 agrees at 13 bases. The CDR3 length is 16 residues. V shed 3 bases, J shed 7 bases, and the junction held 6 bases outside the gene matches. Germline CDR1 reads LNHDA; CDR2 reads SQIVND (reference sequence). This CDR3 is CASSILGTSGANEQFF. CDR3 DNA: TGTGCCAGTAGTATCCTTGGGACTAGCGGGGCAAATGAGCAGTTCTTC.

This clonotype showed up just a few times. The chain carries TRBV12-3 or TRBV12-4 and TRBJ2-2, with 9 bases fitting TRBD1. CDR3 length: 17 amino acids. V lost 6 bases, J lost 2 bases, and 10 bases stayed unmatched. CDR3 nucleotides: TGTGCCAGCAGGACCTTCGGGACAGGGCTCAACACCGGGGAGCTGTTTTTT. This encodes CASRTFGTGLNTGELFF.

This clonotype was detected many times. The chain carries TRBV5-1 and TRBJ2-3; D perhaps matches TRBD1 (6 bases). Per germline, CDR1 SGHRS and CDR2 YFSETQ. The CDR3 covers 13 residues. V was trimmed by 0 bases and J by 4 bases, leaving 6 bases between them. The CDR3 DNA is TGCGCCAGCAGCTTGGAGGGGGCAGATACGCAGTATTTT. This sequence encodes CASSLEGADTQYF.

The rearrangement joins TRBV14 to TRBJ2-2; unclear D gene. The germline gives CDR1 SGHDN, CDR2 FVKESK. The CDR3 runs 14 residues. The germline V and J ends were trimmed by 4 bases and 3 bases, with 9 bases remaining between them. CDR3 protein: CASSLIWDTGELFF. The DNA of the CDR3 is TGTGCCAGCAGCCTAATATGGGACACCGGGGAGCTGTTTTTT. Full variable domain (rest looked up from reference TRBV14 and TRBJ2-2): EAGVTQFPSHSVIEKGQTVTLRCDPISGHDNLYWYRRVMGKEIKFLLHFVKESKQDESGMPNNRFLAERTGGTYSTLKVQPAELEDSGVYFCASSLIWDTGELFFGEGSRLTVL.

There are many counts of this clonotype. The rearrangement links TRBV7-9 to TRBJ2-3; D remains unclear. The V end lost 8 bases, the J end lost 2 bases, and 14 bases lay between the germline ends. The germline V gene encodes CDR1 SEHNR and CDR2 FQNEAQ (reference sequence). This CDR3 contains 14 residues. The CDR3 region has the DNA TGTGCCAGCGGGGTCGTTTCAGCCACAGATACGCAGTATTTT. Translating it yields CASGVVSATDTQYF.

This clonotype was seen many times. The V call is TRBV29-1, the J call TRBJ1-1; TRBD1 is a possible D gene (5 bases). This CDR3 is built from 13 residues. The germline V gene has CDR1 SQVTM and CDR2 ANQGSEA. Trimming shortened V by 4 bases and J by 0 bases, and 9 bases separated the two germline ends. DNA for the CDR3: TGCAGCGTTGGGGGGGGTATGAACACTGAAGCTTTCTTT. Its protein is CSVGGGMNTEAFF.

This clonotype was observed at least ten times. A junction end diverges from the germline sequence, so it may reflect a read error. The chain combines TRBV5-1 with TRBJ2-5, with 12 bases identical to TRBD2. Germline V gene lookup returns CDR1 SGHRS and CDR2 YFSETQ. The CDR3 loop spans 16 amino acids. CDR3 DNA sequence: TGTGCCAGCAGCCCTGGACTAGCGGGGAACCAAGAGACCCAGTACTTC. Amino acid sequence: CASSPGLAGNQETQYF.

This clonotype was detected many times. The chain uses TRBV10-3 and TRBJ2-3, with D tentatively TRBD1 (5 bases). This CDR3 is 16 amino acids long. Looked up from germline, CDR1 is ENHRY and CDR2 is SYGVKD. V lost 1 base and J lost 0, with 11 bases in between. The CDR3 sequence: CAISELGATSTDTQYF. The CDR3, as DNA: TGTGCCATCAGTGAGTTAGGGGCCACGAGCACAGATACGCAGTATTTT.

The rearrangement uses TRBV6-1 and TRBJ2-2, with 10 bases that match TRBD2. Germline lookup yields CDR1 MNHNS and CDR2 SASEGT. This CDR3 region has 17 residues. J lost 5 bases, V lost 6 bases, and 12 bases had no gene match. CDR3 in DNA: TGTGCCAGCAGCAGACAGGCTAGCGGGAGTTCGACCGGGGAGCTGTTTTTT. This codes for CASSRQASGSSTGELFF.